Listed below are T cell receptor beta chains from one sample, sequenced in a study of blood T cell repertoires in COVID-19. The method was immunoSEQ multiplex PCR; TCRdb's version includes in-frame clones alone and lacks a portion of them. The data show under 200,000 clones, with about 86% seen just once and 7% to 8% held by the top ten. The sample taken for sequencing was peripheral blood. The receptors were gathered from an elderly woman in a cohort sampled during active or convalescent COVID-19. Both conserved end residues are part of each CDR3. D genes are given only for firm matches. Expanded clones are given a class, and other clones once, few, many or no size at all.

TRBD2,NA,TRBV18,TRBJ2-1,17,TGTGCCAGCTCACCACCTTCAACCGGGGGGGCATACAATGAGCAGTTCTTC,CASSPPSTGGAYNEQFF
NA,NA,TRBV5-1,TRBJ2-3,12,TGCGCCAGCTTTCACAGGGTGGATACGCAGTATTTT,CASFHRVDTQYF
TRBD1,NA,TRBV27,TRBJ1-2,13,TGTGCCAGCAGTCCCAGGGGGAGGTATGGCTACACCTTC,CASSPRGRYGYTF
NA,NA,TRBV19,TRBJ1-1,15,TGTGCCAGTAGTATAGATCCAGGGATGAACACTGAAGCTTTCTTT,CASSIDPGMNTEAFF
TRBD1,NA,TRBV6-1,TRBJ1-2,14,TGTGCCAGCAGTGAGCTCGGCAGGGGGAATGGCTACACCTTC,CASSELGRGNGYTF
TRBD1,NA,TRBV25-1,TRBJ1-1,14,TGTGCCAGCAGTGCCCTGAACAGGGGAAGTGAAGCTTTCTTT,CASSALNRGSEAFF
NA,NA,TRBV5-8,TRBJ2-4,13,TGTGCCAGCAGCCCTAGGGGGGGGTCGGTGCAGTACTTC,CASSPRGGSVQYF
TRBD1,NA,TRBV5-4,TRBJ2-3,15,TGTGCCAGCAGCTTGGACAGGGGGGAAACAGATACGCAGTATTTT,CASSLDRGETDTQYF
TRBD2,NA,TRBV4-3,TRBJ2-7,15,TGCGCCAGCAGCCCTAGCGGGGGAGGATCCTACGAGCAGTACTTC,CASSPSGGGSYEQYF
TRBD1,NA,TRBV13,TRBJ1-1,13,TGTGCCAGCAGCATATCAGGGGGCGCTGAAGCTTTCTTT,CASSISGGAEAFF
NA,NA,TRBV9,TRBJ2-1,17,TGTGCCAGCAGCGTAGCCAATTTGGGGGCGACCTACAATGAGCAGTTCTTC,CASSVANLGATYNEQFF
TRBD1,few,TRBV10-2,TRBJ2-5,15,TGCGCCAGCTTATACCGGGACAGGCTTCAAGAGACCCAGTACTTC,CASLYRDRLQETQYF
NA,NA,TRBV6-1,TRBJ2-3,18,TGTGCCAGCAGTGAAACCCTTCCCGGGACAAAAGGGGCAGATACGCAGTATTTT,CASSETLPGTKGADTQYF
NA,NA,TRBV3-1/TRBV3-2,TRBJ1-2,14,TGTGCCAGCAGTCTACAGGGTGTTTACTATGGCTACACCTTC,CASSLQGVYYGYTF
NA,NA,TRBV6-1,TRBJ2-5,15,TGTGCCAGCAGTGAATCAGGACTGATACAAGAGACCCAGTACTTC,CASSESGLIQETQYF
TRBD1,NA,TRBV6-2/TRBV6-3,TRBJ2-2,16,TGTGCCAGCAGTTGGGACAGGGGTGGAAACCCCGGGGAGCTGTTTTTT,CASSWDRGGNPGELFF
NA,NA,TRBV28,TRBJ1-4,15,TGTGCCTGCTATAAACCGGGACACGAAAATGAAAAACTGTTTTTT,CACYKPGHENEKLFF
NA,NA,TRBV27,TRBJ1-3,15,TGTGCCAGCGCGGGCACATGGCAATCTGGAAACACCATATATTTT,CASAGTWQSGNTIYF
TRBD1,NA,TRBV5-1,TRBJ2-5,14,TGCGCCAGCAGCTTGGGGGGACAGCAAGAGACCCAGTACTTC,CASSLGGQQETQYF
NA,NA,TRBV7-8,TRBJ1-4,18,TGTGCCAGCAGCTTATACGACAGTTCTCTGAGAAGGAATGAAAAACTGTTTTTT,CASSLYDSSLRRNEKLFF
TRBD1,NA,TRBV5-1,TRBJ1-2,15,TGCGCCAGCAGCCCCGGACAGGGCTTTAACTATGGCTACACCTTC,CASSPGQGFNYGYTF
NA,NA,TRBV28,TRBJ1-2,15,TGTGCCAGCAGGCAACGCGGACAGAGAAACTATGGCTACACCTTC,CASRQRGQRNYGYTF
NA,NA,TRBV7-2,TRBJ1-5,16,TGTGCCAGCAGCTTATATTCAGGGGCCGGCAATCAGCCCCAGCATTTT,CASSLYSGAGNQPQHF
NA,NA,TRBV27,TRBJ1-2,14,TGTGCCAGCAGTTTATCACAGGTGGGGTATGGCTACACCTTC,CASSLSQVGYGYTF
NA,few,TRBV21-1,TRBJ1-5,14,TGTGCCAGCAAAAAGACAGGGTCCAATCAGCCCCAGCATTTT,CASKKTGSNQPQHF
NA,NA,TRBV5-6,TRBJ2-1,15,TGTGCCAGCAGCTTGGGGCGGGCCACCTACAATGAGCAGTTCTTC,CASSLGRATYNEQFF
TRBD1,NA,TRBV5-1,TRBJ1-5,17,TGCGCCAGCAGCCCCGGGACAGGGTCGGTTAGCAATCAGCCCCAGCATTTT,CASSPGTGSVSNQPQHF
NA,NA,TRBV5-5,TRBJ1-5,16,TGTGCCAGCAGCCCCGGGGGTCACAGGATTAATCAGCCCCAGCATTTT,CASSPGGHRINQPQHF
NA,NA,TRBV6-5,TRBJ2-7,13,TGTGCCACCAAGATGAATACATCTCCCGAGCAGTACTTC,CATKMNTSPEQYF
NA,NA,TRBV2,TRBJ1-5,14,TGTGCCAGCAGTGAAATTTTGGGGAGTCAGCCCCAGCATTTT,CASSEILGSQPQHF
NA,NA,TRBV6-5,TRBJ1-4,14,TGTGCCAGTGATTATTCAGGGGCGGGTGAAAAACTGTTTTTT,CASDYSGAGEKLFF
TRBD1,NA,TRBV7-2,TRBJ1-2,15,TGTGCCAGCAGCCAAGACAGGGGGCATTTCTATGGCTACACCTTC,CASSQDRGHFYGYTF
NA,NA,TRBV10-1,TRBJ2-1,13,TGCGCCAGCAGTGAGTCGCGATCCGATGAGCAGTTCTTC,CASSESRSDEQFF
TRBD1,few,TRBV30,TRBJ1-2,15,TGTGCCTGGAGTCCAACAGGGGTAGATTGGTATGGCTACACCTTC,CAWSPTGVDWYGYTF
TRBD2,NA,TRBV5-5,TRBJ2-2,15,TGTGCCAGCAGCCGAGGACTAGCGGACACCGGGGAGCTGTTTTTT,CASSRGLADTGELFF
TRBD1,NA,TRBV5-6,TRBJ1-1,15,TGTGCCAGCAGCTCACAGGGGGCCTGGAACACTGAAGCTTTCTTT,CASSSQGAWNTEAFF
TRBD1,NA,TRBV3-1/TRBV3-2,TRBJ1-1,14,TGTGCCAGCAGCCCACCGGACAGGCATGCTGAAGCTTTCTTT,CASSPPDRHAEAFF
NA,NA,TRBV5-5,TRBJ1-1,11,TGTGCCAGCAGCTTTGGACGGGGAGCTTTCTTT,CASSFGRGAFF
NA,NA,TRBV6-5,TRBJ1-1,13,TGTGCCAGCAGTTCCCCCCGGCGGGTTGAAGCTTTCTTT,CASSSPRRVEAFF
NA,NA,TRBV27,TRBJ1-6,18,TGTGCCAGCAGCAAGATACCTTTAGGGGGGGGAATCTCTTCACCCCTCCACTTT,CASSKIPLGGGISSPLHF
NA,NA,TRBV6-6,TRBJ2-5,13,TGTGCCAGCAGTTACAGAGGGTTAGAGACCCAGTACTTC,CASSYRGLETQYF
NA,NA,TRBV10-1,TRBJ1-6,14,TGCGCCAGCAGCTCGCTTGGGAGGAATTCACCCCTCCACTTT,CASSSLGRNSPLHF
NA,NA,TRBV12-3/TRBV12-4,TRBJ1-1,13,TGTGCCAGCAGTTCGACAGTGAACACTGAAGCTTTCTTT,CASSSTVNTEAFF
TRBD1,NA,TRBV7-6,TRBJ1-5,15,TGTGCCAGCAGCTCAGGGACAGGGGGAAATCAGCCCCAGCATTTT,CASSSGTGGNQPQHF
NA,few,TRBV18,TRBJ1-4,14,TGTGCCAGCTCATCTGGGCCCCACAGAGAAAAACTGTTTTTT,CASSSGPHREKLFF
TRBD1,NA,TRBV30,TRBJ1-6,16,TGTGCCTGGAGTGTACCGGGACAGCTAAAAAATTCACCCCTCCACTTT,CAWSVPGQLKNSPLHF
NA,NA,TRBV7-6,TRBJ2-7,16,TGTGCCAGCAGCACCCTCACAGGGATCAGCTCCTACGAGCAGTACTTC,CASSTLTGISSYEQYF
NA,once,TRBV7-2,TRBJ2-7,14,TGTGCCAGCACCTACATGGACAACTCCTACGAGCAGTACTTC,CASTYMDNSYEQYF
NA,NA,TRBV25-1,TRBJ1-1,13,TGTGCCAGCATAAGCGGAATGAACACTGAAGCTTTCTTT,CASISGMNTEAFF
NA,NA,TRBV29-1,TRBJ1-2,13,TGCAGCGTTGAAACGCCTCGACTATATGGCTACACCTTC,CSVETPRLYGYTF
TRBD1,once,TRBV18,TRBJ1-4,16,TGTGCCAGCTCAGAAGGACAGGGGGTGACTAATGAAAAACTGTTTTTT,CASSEGQGVTNEKLFF
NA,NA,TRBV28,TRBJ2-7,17,TGTGCCAGCAGTTTCCCGCTTGACTTAATGAGCTCCTACGAGCAGTACTTC,CASSFPLDLMSSYEQYF
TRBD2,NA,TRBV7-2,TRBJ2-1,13,TGTGCCAGCAGCCGGGGTGCGGGAGTCGAGCAGTTCTTC,CASSRGAGVEQFF
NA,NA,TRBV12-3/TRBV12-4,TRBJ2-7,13,TGTGCCAGCAAGAGGAGCAGCCCCTACGAGCAGTACTTC,CASKRSSPYEQYF
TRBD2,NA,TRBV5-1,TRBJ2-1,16,TGCGCCAGCAGGGGTACTGCGGGAGGGCCCTACAATGAGCAGTTCTTC,CASRGTAGGPYNEQFF
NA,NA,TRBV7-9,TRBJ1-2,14,TGTGCCAGCAGCGCCCTCCAATGGGAGTATGGCTACACCTTC,CASSALQWEYGYTF
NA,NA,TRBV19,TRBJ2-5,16,TGTGCCAGTAGTAGGTCTAGGGGTGCCCTACAAGAGACCCAGTACTTC,CASSRSRGALQETQYF
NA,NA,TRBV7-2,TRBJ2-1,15,TGTGCCAGCACCTATAGCGGTCAAAATTACAATGAGCAGTTCTTC,CASTYSGQNYNEQFF
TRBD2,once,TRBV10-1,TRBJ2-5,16,TGCGCCAGCGTTAAGTACCGACTAGCGGCACAAGAGACCCAGTACTTC,CASVKYRLAAQETQYF
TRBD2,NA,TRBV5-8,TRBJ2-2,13,TGTGCCAGCAGCGCCGTAGCGGGAGGGGAGCTGTTTTTT,CASSAVAGGELFF